These T cell receptor beta chains were read from a single sample in a study of human T cells and chemical hapten exposure. One entry per CDR3 protein, called by TCRdb with MiXCR from the RACE reads. This table has roughly 97,000 distinct CDR3 sequences, 25% to 35% appearing once. The specimen comprised whole blood, sampled in connection with sensitization to the hapten diphenylcyclopropenone (DPC). The receptor set was obtained from a middle-aged man with alopecia areata. Some clones in this sample may be carry-over from other donors' samples. The CDR3 runs from the conserved cysteine through the conserved F or W. Each record gives: CDR3 protein, CDR3 DNA, V gene, clone size, D gene, J gene. The D gene is left open where the match is weak. Part of the rows lack a size; the others show once, few, many or a class for expanded clones.

CDR3aa: CASSVVAAYSTDTQYF
CDR3nt: TGTGCCAGCAGCGTAGTCGCAGCCTACTCCACAGATACGCAGTATTTT
v_gene: TRBV9
abundance: few
d_gene: NA
j_gene: TRBJ2-3

CDR3aa: CASGSGLAGQETQYF
CDR3nt: TGTGCTAGTGGTTCGGGACTAGCGGGGCAAGAGACCCAGTACTTC
v_gene: TRBV12-5
abundance: few
d_gene: TRBD2
j_gene: TRBJ2-5

CDR3aa: CASTPYSRGANYEQYF
CDR3nt: TGTGCCAGCACCCCTTACTCCCGAGGCGCCAACTACGAGCAGTACTTC
v_gene: TRBV28
abundance: few
d_gene: NA
j_gene: TRBJ2-7

CDR3aa: CAISEGTGDSYGYTF
CDR3nt: TGTGCCATCAGTGAAGGAACAGGGGATTCCTATGGCTACACCTTC
v_gene: TRBV10-3
abundance: NA
d_gene: TRBD1
j_gene: TRBJ1-2

CDR3aa: CASRPLIDRAPQETQYF
CDR3nt: TGTGCCAGCAGGCCCCTCATCGACAGGGCACCTCAAGAGACCCAGTACTTC
v_gene: TRBV27
abundance: NA
d_gene: TRBD1
j_gene: TRBJ2-5

CDR3aa: CASTTKEGLGTDTQYF
CDR3nt: TGTGCCAGCACTACTAAGGAGGGCCTCGGAACAGATACGCAGTATTTT
v_gene: TRBV6-5
abundance: NA
d_gene: NA
j_gene: TRBJ2-3

CDR3aa: CASSVLENTEAFF
CDR3nt: TGTGCCAGCAGCGTACTGGAGAACACTGAAGCTTTCTTT
v_gene: TRBV9
abundance: NA
d_gene: NA
j_gene: TRBJ1-1

CDR3aa: CASFPTYTDTQYF
CDR3nt: TGTGCCAGCTTCCCGACTTACACAGATACGCAGTATTTT
v_gene: TRBV28
abundance: few
d_gene: NA
j_gene: TRBJ2-3

CDR3aa: CASSLGGTNEQFF
CDR3nt: TGTGCCAGCAGTTTAGGGGGGACGAATGAGCAGTTCTTC
v_gene: TRBV28
abundance: few
d_gene: NA
j_gene: TRBJ2-1

CDR3aa: CASSLVLKNTGELFF
CDR3nt: TGTGCCAGCAGCTTAGTTCTAAAGAACACCGGGGAGCTGTTTTTT
v_gene: TRBV7-9
abundance: NA
d_gene: NA
j_gene: TRBJ2-2

CDR3aa: CASSLAGPSSYEQYF
CDR3nt: TGTGCCAGCAGTTTAGCGGGACCTAGCTCCTACGAGCAGTACTTC
v_gene: TRBV28
abundance: few
d_gene: NA
j_gene: TRBJ2-7

CDR3aa: CASSPPYTGELFF
CDR3nt: TGTGCCAGCAGTCCTCCGTACACCGGGGAGCTGTTTTTT
v_gene: TRBV28
abundance: few
d_gene: NA
j_gene: TRBJ2-2

CDR3aa: CASSLAIGTEYNEQFF
CDR3nt: TGTGCCAGCAGCTTAGCCATCGGGACAGAGTACAATGAGCAGTTCTTC
v_gene: TRBV7-2
abundance: NA
d_gene: TRBD1
j_gene: TRBJ2-1

CDR3aa: CASSISPGLAGVEQFF
CDR3nt: TGTGCCAGTAGTATAAGCCCGGGACTAGCGGGAGTTGAGCAGTTCTTC
v_gene: TRBV19
abundance: few
d_gene: TRBD2
j_gene: TRBJ2-1